This entry is about one T cell receptor (beta chain). The antigen remains unidentified. TCRdb passed the 5' RACE reads through MiXCR, listing each CDR3 protein once. The sample has some 390,000 distinct CDR3 sequences; around 20% are singletons. This entry belongs to a study of T cells after yellow fever vaccination. General observations from the study: It was a weaker secondary response, yet one that peaked faster, at day 5 versus 15.

The CDR3 runs 12 residues. The germline V gene has CDR1 MNHEY and CDR2 SMNVEV (reference sequence). V was pared by 6 bases and J by 4 bases, with 9 bases between. The source of this sequence is a man between 18 and 35 years old who received the YFV17D yellow fever vaccine. The rearrangement joins TRBV27 to TRBJ1-1; D is unresolved. The sequencing used PBMCs, collected before the yellow fever booster vaccination. CDR3 bases: TGTGCCAGCAGGGGGAGTTTCACTGAAGCTTTCTTT. It codes for CASRGSFTEAFF.